This T cell receptor beta chain was recorded in a study of OX40 agonist ivuxolimab in advanced cancers. Study-wide context: Enrolled patients in dose escalation had cancers that were hepatocellular carcinoma, melanoma, renal cell or head and neck cancer.

As concerns this clone: Its antigen is still unknown.

The protocol was immunoSEQ multiplex PCR, while the TCRdb copy is restricted to in-frame clones and leaves out a portion. The table lists about 15,000 clones, roughly 89% of them singletons. V lost 4 bases and J lost 3; bases outside the gene matches: 8. Germline V CDR1 and CDR2: SGHVS, FNYEAQ. This CDR3 contains 17 residues. Notes on the study in general: The study observed clonal expansion of CD4+ and CD8+ blood T cells by week 6 at 0.1 to 3.0 mg/kg.

The material sequenced was CD4+ or CD8+ T cells sorted from blood, taken in a trial of the OX40 agonist ivuxolimab. J is TRBJ2-7 and V is TRBV7-6; the match to TRBD2 covers 14 bases. The TCR originated in an adult with an advanced solid tumor such as melanoma, head and neck, liver or kidney cancer. DNA for the CDR3: TGTGCCAGCAGCTCGGGACTAGCGGGAGAGTTAGTCTACGAGCAGTACTTC. The encoded protein is CASSSGLAGELVYEQYF. Complete variable domain (other parts from reference TRBV7-6 and TRBJ2-7): GAGVSQSPRYKVTKRGQDVALRCDPISGHVSLYWYRQALGQGPEFLTYFNYEAQQDKSGLPNDRFSAERPEGSISTLTIQRTEQRDSAMYRCASSSGLAGELVYEQYFGPGTRLTVT.